This T cell receptor beta chain was retrieved from a study of shared clonotypes between healthy human individuals. Regarding the study as a whole: All-four-donor shared clonotypes had higher generation probabilities than non-shared clonotypes did. Several donors shared 4.5% to 6.5% of their naive CD4 clonotypes.

V was pared by 3 bases and J by 2 bases, with 13 bases between. Germline CDR1 is SGHRS and CDR2 is YFSETQ. The length of the CDR3 is 15 residues. Produced via immunoSEQ multiplex PCR; TCRdb's table is partial and in-frame only. Of more than 2,000,000 clones in the sample, roughly 93% were seen once. Comment on this clone: What it binds is unknown.

The J gene is TRBJ2-3, the V gene TRBV5-1; possibly TRBD2 for D (6 bases). This receptor was taken from a man aged 18 to 35 in good health. Some clones in this sample may be carry-over from other donors' samples. The sequencing input was naive CD4+ T cells from PBMCs. Subset here: CD45RA+ positively selected. This CDR3 reads CASSSDGGVTDTQYF. CDR3 DNA: TGCGCCAGCAGCTCGGACGGCGGGGTCACAGATACGCAGTATTTT.